The clone carrying this T cell receptor beta chain was seen a handful of times. The record originates from a study of blood T cell repertoires in COVID-19. Across the study: The study drew acute and convalescent COVID-19 samples from the United States, Italy and Spain.

V gave up 3 bases and J gave up 3 bases, with 10 bases separating them. This CDR3 contains 13 residues. Per the germline V gene, CDR1 is DFQATT and CDR2 is SNEGSKA (reference sequence). Assignments of participants to cohorts depended upon their own reported clinical history. Sequencing was performed with immunoSEQ multiplex PCR; in TCRdb, only in-frame clones are kept and a portion is missing. This table holds about 190,000 clones, roughly 77% found once. This sequence originates from a woman between 50 and 59 years old with acute COVID-19. What was sequenced was PBMCs or T cells enriched from blood (not recorded which). The chain couples TRBV20-1 to TRBJ2-3; D not resolved. CDR3 bases: TGCAGTGCTAGTCACGGAGTGACAGATACGCAGTATTTT. Translating it yields CSASHGVTDTQYF.